The clone carrying this T cell receptor beta chain is categorized as medium-sized. Other nucleotide sequences from this sample produce the same CDR3. The record originates from a study of blood T cell repertoires in COVID-19. Overall study context: Sites in the United States, Italy and Spain provided acute and convalescent COVID-19 samples.

From germline, CDR1 is SGHRS and CDR2 YFSETQ. V lost 2 bases, J lost 1 base, and 5 bases stayed unmatched. CDR3 length: 15 residues. How the authors handled the data: From reference gene primer amplification, estimates of nucleated cell counts were derived. Clones were read by immunoSEQ multiplex PCR, and TCRdb kept only the in-frame ones, dropping some. V and J calls and clone size are copied from that table; D and trimming were computed from the DNA. The sample includes more than 150,000 clones, roughly 80% of them seen just once. The gene calls are TRBV5-1 and TRBJ1-1; 7 positions agree with TRBD1. The specimen sequenced was peripheral blood. This sequence originates from a man aged 50-60 years who had recovered from COVID-19. The CDR3 here is CASSLQGRGNTEAFF. CDR3 sequence (DNA): TGCGCCAGCAGCTTACAGGGGCGGGGGAACACTGAAGCTTTCTTT.